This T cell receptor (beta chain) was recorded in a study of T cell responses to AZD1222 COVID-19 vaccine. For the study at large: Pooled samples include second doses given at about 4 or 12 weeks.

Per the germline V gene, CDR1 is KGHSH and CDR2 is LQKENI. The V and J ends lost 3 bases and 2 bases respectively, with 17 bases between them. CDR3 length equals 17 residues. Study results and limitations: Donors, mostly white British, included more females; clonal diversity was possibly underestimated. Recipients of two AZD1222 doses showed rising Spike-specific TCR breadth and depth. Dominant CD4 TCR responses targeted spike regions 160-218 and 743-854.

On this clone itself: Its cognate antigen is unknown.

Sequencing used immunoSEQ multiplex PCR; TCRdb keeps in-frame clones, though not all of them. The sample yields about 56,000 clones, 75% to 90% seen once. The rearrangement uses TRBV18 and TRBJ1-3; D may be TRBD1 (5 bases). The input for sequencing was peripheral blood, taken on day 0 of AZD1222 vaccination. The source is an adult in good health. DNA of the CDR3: TGTGCCAGCTCACCGCAAACCGGGGGGAACACTGGAAACACCATATATTTT. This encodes CASSPQTGGNTGNTIYF.